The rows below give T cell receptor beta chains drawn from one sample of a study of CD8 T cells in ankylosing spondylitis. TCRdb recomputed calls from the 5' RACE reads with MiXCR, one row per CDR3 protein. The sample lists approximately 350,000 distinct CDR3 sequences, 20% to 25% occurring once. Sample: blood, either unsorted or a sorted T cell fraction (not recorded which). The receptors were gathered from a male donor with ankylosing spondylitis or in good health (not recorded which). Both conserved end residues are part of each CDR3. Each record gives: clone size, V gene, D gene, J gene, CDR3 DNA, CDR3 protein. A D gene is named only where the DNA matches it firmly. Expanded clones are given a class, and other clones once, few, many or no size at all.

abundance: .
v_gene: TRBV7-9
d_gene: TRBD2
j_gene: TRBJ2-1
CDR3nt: TGTGCCAGCAGCCCTTCCCTAGCGGGGGGTTACAATGAGCAGTTCTTC
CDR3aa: CASSPSLAGGYNEQFF

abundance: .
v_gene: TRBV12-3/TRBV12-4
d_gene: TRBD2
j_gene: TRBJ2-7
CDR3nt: TGTGCCAGCAGTTTAGCGGCCAGCGGGGGACGGGGGCAGTACTTC
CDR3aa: CASSLAASGGRGQYF

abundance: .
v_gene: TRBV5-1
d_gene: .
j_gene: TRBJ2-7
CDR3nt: TGCGCCAGCAGCATGGCAGGGGAATTCCACGAGCAGTACTTC
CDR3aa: CASSMAGEFHEQYF

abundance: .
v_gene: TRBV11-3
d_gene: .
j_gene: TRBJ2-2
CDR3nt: TGTGCCAGCAGGAAAGGGACCGGGGAGCTGTTTTTT
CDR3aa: CASRKGTGELFF

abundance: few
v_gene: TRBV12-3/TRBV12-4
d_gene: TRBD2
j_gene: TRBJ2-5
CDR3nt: TGTGCCAGCAGTCCTTCGGTCCTGACTAGCGGGGGCGAGACCCAGTACTTC
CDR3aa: CASSPSVLTSGGETQYF

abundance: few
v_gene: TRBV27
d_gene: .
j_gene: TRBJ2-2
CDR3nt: TGTGCCAGCAGTTTCGCGACCTGGGGTTCCGGGGAGCTGTTTTTT
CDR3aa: CASSFATWGSGELFF

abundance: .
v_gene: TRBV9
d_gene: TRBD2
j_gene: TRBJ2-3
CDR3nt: TGTGCCAGCAGCGTAGCTAGCGGGGGGGCCAGTGATACGCAGTATTTT
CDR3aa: CASSVASGGASDTQYF

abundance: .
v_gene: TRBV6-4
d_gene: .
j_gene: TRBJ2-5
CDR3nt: TGTGCCAGCAGTGACTGGGTGGGGATGAACGTGCAAGAGACCCAGTACTTC
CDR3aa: CASSDWVGMNVQETQYF

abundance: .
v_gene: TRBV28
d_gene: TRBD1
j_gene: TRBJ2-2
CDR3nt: TGTGCCAGCAACGAGGGGGCGCCCGGGGAGCTGTTTTTT
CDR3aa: CASNEGAPGELFF

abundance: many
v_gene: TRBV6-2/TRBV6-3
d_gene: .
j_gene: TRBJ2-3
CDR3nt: TGTGCCAGCAGTGATTCCGGGGCCCCTGATACGCAGTATTTT
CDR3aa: CASSDSGAPDTQYF

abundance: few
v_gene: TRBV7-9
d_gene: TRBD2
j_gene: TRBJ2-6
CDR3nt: TGTGCCAGCAGCTTAGCGGGCGGGAGCTCTGGGGCCAACGTCCTGACTTTC
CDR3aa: CASSLAGGSSGANVLTF

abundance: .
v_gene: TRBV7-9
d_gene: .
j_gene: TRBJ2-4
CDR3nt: TGTGCCAGCAGCTCGCCCGGACCGCGAAACATTCAGTACTTC
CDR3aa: CASSSPGPRNIQYF

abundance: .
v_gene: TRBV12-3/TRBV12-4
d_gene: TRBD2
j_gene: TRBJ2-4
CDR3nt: TGTGCCAGCAGTTTATGGGCCGGGGGGTCTAACAAAAACATTCAGTACTTC
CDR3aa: CASSLWAGGSNKNIQYF

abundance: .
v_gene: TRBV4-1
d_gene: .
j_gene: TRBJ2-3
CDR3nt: TGCGCCAGCAGCCAAGCCGGGACTGCAAGCACAGATACGCAGTATTTT
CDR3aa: CASSQAGTASTDTQYF

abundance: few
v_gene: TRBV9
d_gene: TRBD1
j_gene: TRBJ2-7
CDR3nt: TGTGCCAGCAGCGTAGATGACAGGGGGGGCGAGCAGTACTTC
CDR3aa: CASSVDDRGGEQYF